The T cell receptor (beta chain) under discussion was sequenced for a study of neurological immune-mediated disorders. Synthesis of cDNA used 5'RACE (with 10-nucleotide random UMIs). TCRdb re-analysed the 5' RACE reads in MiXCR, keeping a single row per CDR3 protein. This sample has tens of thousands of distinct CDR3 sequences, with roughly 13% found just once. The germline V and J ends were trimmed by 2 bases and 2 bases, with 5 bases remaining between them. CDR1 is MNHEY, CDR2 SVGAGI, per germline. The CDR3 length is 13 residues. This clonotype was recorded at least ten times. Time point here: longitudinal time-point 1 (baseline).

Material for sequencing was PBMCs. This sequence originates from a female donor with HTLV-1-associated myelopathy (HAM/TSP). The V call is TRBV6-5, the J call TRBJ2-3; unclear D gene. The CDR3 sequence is CASSYGDTDTQYF. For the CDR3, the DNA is TGTGCCAGCAGTTACGGGGACACAGATACGCAGTATTTT.